The clone carrying this TCR beta chain was seen many times. The antigen is undetermined. The entry originates in a study of T cells in Graves' hyperthyroidism and ophthalmopathy. For the study at large: The blood sample was taken at first diagnosis, before treatment began. General study findings and limits: A model of 13 V-J pairs discriminated ophthalmopathy from stable hyperthyroidism.

Germline-derived CDR1 and CDR2 are SGHTA and FQGNSA. The CDR3 loop spans 15 amino acids. V dropped 5 bases and J dropped 5; count of bases not matched to a gene: 7. Amplification yielded TCR beta CDR3 regions, with RNA transcripts as the source. Researchers ran a first-round RT-PCR on the TCR CDR3 using the HTBI primer set. TCRdb re-analysed the multiplex PCR reads in MiXCR, keeping a single row per CDR3 protein. The data show 500,000 to 700,000 distinct CDR3 sequences, 16% seen once. The V call is TRBV7-2, the J call TRBJ1-4; 8 bases map to TRBD1. The source of this sequence is a woman aged 18-29 years with Graves' hyperthyroidism. The source material was blood. This chain's CDR3 is CASSPDRGGNEKLFF. Here the CDR3 DNA reads TGTGCCAGCAGCCCAGACAGGGGAGGAAATGAAAAACTGTTTTTT.